The 23 T cell receptor beta chains listed next were all sequenced from one sample in a study of CD8+ T cells in alopecia areata. It was cDNA, reverse transcribed from extracted RNA, that served as the sequencing template. Some clones are missing from TCRdb's copy, which holds only in-frame ones; the method was immunoSEQ multiplex PCR. This table holds more than 200,000 clones, under 70% found once. The sample was CD4+ T cells sorted from blood, taken at week 0. These receptors originate from a human donor with alopecia areata.

The V and J genes are TRBV7-2 and TRBJ2-3; D is uncertain. This CDR3 comprises 14 residues. Germline V gives CDR1 SGHTA, CDR2 FQGNSA. Trimming left V 3 bases short and J 1 base short, with 8 bases between. CDR3 in amino acids: CASSFEGRTDTQYF. DNA of the CDR3: TGTGCCAGCAGCTTTGAAGGCCGCACAGATACGCAGTATTTT.

This clone appeared a few times. The chain is built from TRBV6-1 and TRBJ1-1; possible D gene TRBD1, 5 bases. Germline CDR1 MNHNS, CDR2 SASEGT. The germline V and J ends were trimmed by 3 bases and 0 bases, with 11 bases remaining between them. The CDR3 is 15 residues long. The CDR3 region is CASSETVTMNTEAFF. CDR3 sequence (DNA): TGTGCCAGCAGTGAGACAGTAACTATGAACACTGAAGCTTTCTTT.

The V gene is TRBV10-3, the J gene TRBJ1-2; no firm D call. The CDR3 covers 12 residues. Trimming took 10 bases from V and 0 from J, leaving 9 bases between them. Germline V CDR1 and CDR2: ENHRY, SYGVKD. CDR3 amino acids: CATGGANYGYTF. CDR3 in DNA: TGTGCCACAGGAGGAGCTAACTATGGCTACACCTTC.

This chain connects TRBV29-1 to TRBJ2-3, with D hard to call. CDR1 and CDR2 from the germline V gene are SQVTM and ANQGSEA. The CDR3 consists of 11 residues. V lost 4 bases to trimming and J lost 6 bases, with 8 bases between them. CDR3 loop: CSVASLDTQYF. DNA for the CDR3: TGCAGCGTTGCGTCCCTCGATACGCAGTATTTT.

The V and J genes are TRBV6-1 and TRBJ2-1; 9 bases agree with TRBD2. From germline, CDR1 is MNHNS and CDR2 SASEGT. This CDR3 has 13 residues. V lost 7 bases, J lost 7 bases, and 5 bases stayed unmatched. The CDR3 reads CASISAGGNEQFF. The CDR3 bases are TGTGCCAGCATATCAGCGGGGGGAAATGAGCAGTTCTTC.

The CDR3 here is CSVESQTSTGELFF. The DNA for the CDR3 is TGCAGCGTTGAAAGCCAGACGAGCACCGGGGAGCTGTTTTTT. The rearrangement joins TRBV29-1 to TRBJ2-2; D unresolved. Trimming took off 2 bases at V and 4 bases at J, with 11 bases between the two ends. Germline CDR1 is SQVTM and CDR2 is ANQGSEA. The CDR3 covers 14 residues.

This clone was found a few times. The chain couples TRBV5-1 to TRBJ2-1, with 7 bases identical to TRBD1. V gave up 4 bases and J gave up 11 bases; unmatched junction bases: 6. CDR3 length: 12 residues. CDR1 is SGHRS and CDR2 is YFSETQ in the germline V gene. The CDR3 sequence: CASSRTGEQQFF. Here the CDR3 DNA reads TGCGCCAGCAGCCGAACAGGGGAACAGCAGTTCTTC.

V usage is TRBV5-6 and J usage is TRBJ2-3, with TRBD2 identical over 9 bases. V shed 2 bases, J shed 3 bases, and the junction held 13 bases outside the gene matches. The germline V gene has CDR1 SGHDT and CDR2 YYEEEE. The length of the CDR3 is 18 residues. The CDR3, as DNA: TGTGCCAGCAGCTTAATTGGGATTAGCGGGGGCCGTACAGATACGCAGTATTTT. Residues: CASSLIGISGGRTDTQYF. Full variable domain (rest looked up from reference TRBV5-6 and TRBJ2-3): DAGVTQSPTHLIKTRGQQVTLRCSPKSGHDTVSWYQQALGQGPQFIFQYYEEEERQRGNFPDRFSGHQFPNYSSELNVNALLLGDSALYLCASSLIGISGGRTDTQYFGPGTRLTVL.

The genes are TRBV5-1 and TRBJ2-5; D perhaps matches TRBD2 (6 bases). The V gene's germline CDR1 is SGHRS and CDR2 YFSETQ. Trimming stripped 3 bases from V and 5 bases from J, with 11 bases between. This CDR3 contains 13 residues. The DNA for the CDR3 is TGCGCCAGCAGCTCAGGCGCGGGGGAGACCCAGTACTTC. Residues: CASSSGAGETQYF. Filled out from reference TRBV5-1 and TRBJ2-5, the complete variable domain reads KAGVTQTPRYLIKTRGQQVTLSCSPISGHRSVSWYQQTPGQGLQFLFEYFSETQRNKGNFPGRFSGRQFSNSRSEMNVSTLELGDSALYLCASSSGAGETQYFGPGTRLLVL.

The CDR3 region is CASHKGGSQPQHF. The CDR3 DNA follows: TGTGCCAGCCATAAGGGGGGAAGTCAGCCCCAGCATTTT. The chain employs TRBV2 and TRBJ1-5, with D maybe TRBD1 (6 bases). V was cut by 8 bases and J by 6 bases, with 14 bases left in between. The CDR3 runs 13 residues. CDR1 SNHLY and CDR2 FYNNEI come from the germline V gene.

The chain combines TRBV6-1 with TRBJ1-5, with D unresolved. The germline CDR1 and CDR2 sequences are MNHNS and SASEGT. CDR3 length: 12 residues. V was pared by 6 bases and J by 1 base, with 4 bases between. DNA of the CDR3: TGTGCCAGCAGGGCAAGCAATCAGCCCCAGCATTTT. It encodes CASRASNQPQHF.

The chain carries TRBV7-2 and TRBJ2-7, with D perhaps TRBD2 (6 bases). Germline values: CDR1 SGHTA, CDR2 FQGNSA. V was trimmed by 1 base and J by 6 bases, leaving 13 bases between them. This CDR3 region has 14 residues. The CDR3 protein is CASSLVRGMREQYF. The CDR3 bases are TGTGCCAGCAGCTTAGTCCGGGGGATGCGCGAGCAGTACTTC.

This sequence joins TRBV30 and TRBJ2-7; TRBD2 matches at 8 bases. V gave up 4 bases and J gave up 1 base; unmatched junction bases: 9. The germline V gene has CDR1 GTSNPN and CDR2 SVGIG (reference sequence). The CDR3 contains 15 residues. The CDR3 coding sequence is TGTGCCTGGACTCCAGGACTAGCCTATTCCTACGAGCAGTACTTC. Translation gives CAWTPGLAYSYEQYF.

This rearrangement joins TRBV15 to TRBJ1-1; perhaps TRBD1 as D (5 bases). This CDR3 has 15 residues. Trimming pared 0 bases from V and 4 bases from J, leaving 12 bases between. The germline CDR1 and CDR2 sequences are LNHNV and YYDKDF (reference sequence). The CDR3 nucleotides read TGTGCCACCAGCAGAGATGGAGGGGTGGCCACTGAAGCTTTCTTT. Its translation: CATSRDGGVATEAFF.

This chain uses TRBV29-1 with TRBJ2-5, with unresolved D. Germline assignment: CDR1 SQVTM and CDR2 ANQGSEA. V was trimmed by 6 bases and J by 5 bases, leaving 19 bases between them. The CDR3 has 14 residues. The CDR3 DNA follows: TGCAGCGTGCACGATGCGACCTACACGGAGACCCAGTACTTC. It translates to CSVHDATYTETQYF.

The table lists this clone with a few counts. The chain has TRBV4-3 and TRBJ1-6; TRBD1 aligns across 8 bases. Germline trimming cut 0 bases from V and 10 bases from J; bases unmatched to any gene: 5. Germline CDR1 is LGHNA and CDR2 is YSLEER. The CDR3 is made up of 15 amino acids. The CDR3 nucleotides read TGCGCCAGCAGCCAAGACCTAGACAGGGGATCACCCCTCCACTTT. It yields the protein CASSQDLDRGSPLHF.

The gene calls are TRBV2 and TRBJ2-3; 7 bases align to TRBD1. The CDR3 has 15 residues. V shed 6 bases and J 5 bases; nucleotides not matched to a gene: 11. CDR1 is SNHLY and CDR2 is FYNNEI in the germline V gene. CDR3 DNA: TGTGCCAGCAGAGACAGGGAAGTTGGAGGAGATACGCAGTATTTT. As protein: CASRDREVGGDTQYF.

This clone appeared a few times. This chain uses TRBV5-4 with TRBJ1-1, with no clear D. The V gene lost 0 bases and the J gene lost 4 bases, with 7 bases spanning the gap. This CDR3 comprises 13 residues. Per the germline V gene, CDR1 is SGHNT and CDR2 is YYREEE (reference sequence). The CDR3, as DNA: TGTGCCAGCAGCTTGGCCGGGTCCACTGAAGCTTTCTTT. Encoded protein: CASSLAGSTEAFF.

The rearrangement uses TRBV5-5 and TRBJ1-1, with no clear D. Trimming took off 4 bases at V and 0 bases at J, with 16 bases between the two ends. This CDR3 contains 16 residues. The V gene's germline CDR1 is SGHKS and CDR2 YYEKEE (reference sequence). The CDR3 is CASSPRGPGMNTEAFF. CDR3 bases: TGTGCCAGCAGCCCCAGAGGCCCGGGGATGAACACTGAAGCTTTCTTT.

The DNA for the CDR3 is TGTGCCAGCAGCGTCTCGGAGAACCACGAGCAGTACTTC. Protein sequence: CASSVSENHEQYF. This chain uses TRBV9 with TRBJ2-7; no clear D. Germline-derived CDR1 and CDR2 are SGDLS and YYNGEE. Trimming took off 2 bases at V and 5 bases at J, with 11 bases between the two ends. This CDR3 has 13 amino acids.

V usage is TRBV6-6 and J usage is TRBJ2-7; TRBD2 might be the D (5 bases). Germline-derived CDR1 and CDR2 are MNHNY and SVGAGI (reference sequence). Deletions cut 9 bases from V and 4 bases from J, with 7 bases between. This CDR3 is 10 amino acids long. CDR3 coding DNA: TGTGCCAGTGGGAGTTACGAGCAGTACTTC. It specifies CASGSYEQYF.

This clone was seen more than once but under ten times. V and J are TRBV4-2 and TRBJ2-1; D remains unclear. The V and J ends lost 3 bases and 8 bases respectively, with 14 bases between them. Germline loops: CDR1 LGHNA, CDR2 YNFKEQ. The CDR3 covers 14 residues. The CDR3 is CASSQDLTGYEQFF. The CDR3, as DNA: TGTGCCAGCAGCCAGGATCTTACGGGCTATGAGCAGTTCTTC.

This clone came up a few times. The V and J genes are TRBV5-1 and TRBJ1-1; a possible D gene is TRBD1 (6 bases). Germline CDR1 SGHRS, CDR2 YFSETQ. The length of the CDR3 is 14 residues. V shed 5 bases and J shed 1 base, with 12 bases lying between them. The CDR3 spells CASRMGQWNTEAFF. Written as DNA, the CDR3 is TGCGCCAGCAGGATGGGACAATGGAACACTGAAGCTTTCTTT. Variable domain in full (rest from reference TRBV5-1 and TRBJ1-1): KAGVTQTPRYLIKTRGQQVTLSCSPISGHRSVSWYQQTPGQGLQFLFEYFSETQRNKGNFPGRFSGRQFSNSRSEMNVSTLELGDSALYLCASRMGQWNTEAFFGQGTRLTVV.